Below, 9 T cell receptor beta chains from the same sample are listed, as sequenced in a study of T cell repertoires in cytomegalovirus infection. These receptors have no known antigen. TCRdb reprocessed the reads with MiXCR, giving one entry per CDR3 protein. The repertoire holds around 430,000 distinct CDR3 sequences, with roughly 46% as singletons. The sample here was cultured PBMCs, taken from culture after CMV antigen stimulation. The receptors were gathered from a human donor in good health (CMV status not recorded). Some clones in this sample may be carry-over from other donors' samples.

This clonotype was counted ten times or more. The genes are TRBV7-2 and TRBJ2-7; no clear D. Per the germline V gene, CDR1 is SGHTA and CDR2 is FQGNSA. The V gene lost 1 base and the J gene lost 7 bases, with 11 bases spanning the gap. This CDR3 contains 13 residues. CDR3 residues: CASSLDAVGEQYF. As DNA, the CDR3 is TGTGCCAGCAGCTTAGACGCCGTAGGAGAGCAGTACTTC.

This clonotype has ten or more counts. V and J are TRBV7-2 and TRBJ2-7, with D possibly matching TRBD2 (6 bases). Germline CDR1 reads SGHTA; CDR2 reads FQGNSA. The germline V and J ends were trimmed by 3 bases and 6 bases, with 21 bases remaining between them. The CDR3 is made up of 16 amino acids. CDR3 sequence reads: CASSFGPRGMVPEQYF. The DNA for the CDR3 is TGTGCCAGCAGCTTCGGGCCCCGGGGGATGGTCCCCGAGCAGTACTTC.

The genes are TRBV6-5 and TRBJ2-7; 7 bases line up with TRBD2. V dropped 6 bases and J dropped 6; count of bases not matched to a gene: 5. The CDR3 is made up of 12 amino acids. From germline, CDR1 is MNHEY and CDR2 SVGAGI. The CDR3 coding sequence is TGTGCCAGCAGCCGGGACTACGGCGAGCAGTACTTC. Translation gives CASSRDYGEQYF.

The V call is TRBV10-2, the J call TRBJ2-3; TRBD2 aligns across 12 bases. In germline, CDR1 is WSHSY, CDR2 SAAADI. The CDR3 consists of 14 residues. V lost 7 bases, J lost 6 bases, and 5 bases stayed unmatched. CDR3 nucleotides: TGCGCCAGCAAATGGACTAGCGGGAAGGATACGCAGTATTTT. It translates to CASKWTSGKDTQYF.

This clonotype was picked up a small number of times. The CDR3 sequence is CASSGGQGITGYTF. The DNA of the CDR3 is TGTGCCAGTAGTGGGGGACAGGGAATAACTGGCTACACCTTC. This sequence joins TRBV19 and TRBJ1-2, with 9 positions matching TRBD1. V was pared by 5 bases and J by 7 bases, with 8 bases of the junction left unmatched. Germline V gene sequence: CDR1 LNHDA, CDR2 SQIVND (reference sequence). This CDR3 comprises 14 residues. Variable domain in full (rest from reference TRBV19 and TRBJ1-2): DGGITQSPKYLFRKEGQNVTLSCEQNLNHDAMYWYRQDPGQGLRLIYYSQIVNDFQKGDIAEGYSVSREKKESFPLTVTSAQKNPTAFYLCASSGGQGITGYTFGSGTRLTVV.

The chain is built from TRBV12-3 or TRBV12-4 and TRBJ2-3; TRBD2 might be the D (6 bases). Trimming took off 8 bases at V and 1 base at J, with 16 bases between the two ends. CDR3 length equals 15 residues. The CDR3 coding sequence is TGTGCCAGCGACGGGGAGGATGCGGGCACAGATACGCAGTATTTT. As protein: CASDGEDAGTDTQYF.

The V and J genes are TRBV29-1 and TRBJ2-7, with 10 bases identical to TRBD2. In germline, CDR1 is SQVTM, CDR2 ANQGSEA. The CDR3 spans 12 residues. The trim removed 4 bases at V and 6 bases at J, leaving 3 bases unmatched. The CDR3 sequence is CSVVLAGGEQYF. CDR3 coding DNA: TGCAGCGTTGTGTTAGCGGGAGGCGAGCAGTACTTC.

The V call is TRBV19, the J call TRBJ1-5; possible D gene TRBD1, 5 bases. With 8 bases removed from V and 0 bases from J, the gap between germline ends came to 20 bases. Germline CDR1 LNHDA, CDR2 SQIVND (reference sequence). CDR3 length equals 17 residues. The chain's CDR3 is CASQGSRNRVSNQPQHF. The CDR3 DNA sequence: TGTGCCAGTCAGGGATCGAGAAATAGGGTTAGCAATCAGCCCCAGCATTTT.

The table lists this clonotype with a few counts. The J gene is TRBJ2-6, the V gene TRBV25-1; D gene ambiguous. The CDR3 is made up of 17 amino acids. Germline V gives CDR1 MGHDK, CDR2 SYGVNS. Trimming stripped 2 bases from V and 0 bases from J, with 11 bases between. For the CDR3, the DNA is TGTGCCAGCAGTGAACCCCGGACCGGCTCTGGGGCCAACGTCCTGACTTTC. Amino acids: CASSEPRTGSGANVLTF. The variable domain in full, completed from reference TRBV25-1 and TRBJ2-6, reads EADIYQTPRYLVIGTGKKITLECSQTMGHDKMYWYQQDPGMELHLIHYSYGVNSTEKGDLSSESTVSRIRTEHFPLTLESARPSHTSQYLCASSEPRTGSGANVLTFGAGSRLTVL.